The clone carrying this TCR beta chain was seen repeatedly, ten times or more. The sample is drawn from a study of CD8+CD57+ T cells in acquired aplastic anemia. Looking at the study overall: On average, sorted CD4+ and CD8+ cells gave around 3 ug of DNA.

V gave up 5 bases and J gave up 3 bases, with 10 bases separating them. Germline CDR1 and CDR2: LGHNA and YNFKEQ. The CDR3 is 14 amino acids. Only patients with CD8+CD57+ cell expansion on flow cytometry were chosen for sequencing. Patients were therapy-naive when their blood was sampled. Genomic DNA served as template for TCR beta VDJ and CDR3 profiling. Each CDR3 protein is one row after TCRdb ran MiXCR on the reads. The repertoire consists of approximately 200,000 distinct CDR3 sequences, with roughly 50% occurring once and the leading ten covering just under 20%. V gene TRBV4-2 combines with J gene TRBJ2-2; D unclear. Material for sequencing was sorted CD4+, CD8+, or CD8+CD57+ T cells (not recorded which) from PBMCs. The sequence derives from a human donor with aplastic anemia. The chain's CDR3 is CASSVSAYTGELFF. The CDR3 DNA sequence: TGTGCCAGCAGCGTTTCGGCTTACACCGGGGAGCTGTTTTTT.